The entry below gives a single TCR beta chain sequence along with its context. A single base separates this from a much larger clone, so it may be a read error. The data originate from a study of read filtering for tumor transcriptome and immune sequencing. The CDR3 has 13 amino acids. Looked up from germline, CDR1 is SSHAT and CDR2 is FNYEAQ (reference sequence). From roughly 0.4 ug of RNA, a library with molecular barcoded alpha/delta and beta/gamma adaptors was made. One entry per CDR3 protein, called by TCRdb with MiXCR from the reads. The sample consists of about 58,000 distinct CDR3 sequences, about 12% of them appearing once.

Source material: a population of CD138-negative cells sorted from bone marrow. The receptor was isolated from a donor aged 40 or over with multiple myeloma. The V and J genes are TRBV7-7 and TRBJ1-2; D not certain. Here the CDR3 reads CASRPADEDGHTF. Here the CDR3 DNA reads TGTGCTAGCAGGCCCGCGGATGAGGATGGCCACACCTTC.